A single T cell receptor beta chain is shown here with its context. Its matching antigen is unknown. The ends lost 4 bases at V and 4 bases at J; junction bases unmatched: 4. The CDR3 totals 14 residues. Germline CDR1 reads SGHDT; CDR2 reads YYEEEE. This entry is derived from a study of OX40 agonist ivuxolimab in advanced cancers. Study at large: Intravenous ivuxolimab at 0.01 to 10 mg/kg was given to patients every 2 weeks.

Prior autoimmune disease or systemic immunosuppression barred patients. The method was immunoSEQ multiplex PCR; TCRdb's version includes in-frame clones alone and lacks a portion of them. The sample holds approximately 90,000 clones, around 85% seen once. Study outcomes and limitations: At doses 0.1 to 3.0 mg/kg, CD4+ and CD8+ clones expanded.

This material consisted of CD4+ or CD8+ T cells sorted from blood, taken in a trial of the OX40 agonist ivuxolimab. The chain recombines TRBV5-6 with TRBJ1-3; 8 bases agree with TRBD1. The TCR originated in an adult with an advanced solid tumor such as melanoma, head and neck, liver or kidney cancer. The CDR3 region has the DNA TGTGCCAGCAGCCGGGACAGGATAGGAAACACCATATATTTT. The encoded protein is CASSRDRIGNTIYF.